This record concerns one TCR beta chain sequence. Antigen unknown. The data belong to a study of response to subunit inactivated influenza vaccine. The V end lost 1 base, the J end lost 4 bases, and 8 bases lay between the germline ends. Germline values: CDR1 SNHLY, CDR2 FYNNEI. CDR3 length: 13 residues. TCRdb fed the RT-PCR reads into MiXCR, producing one record per CDR3 protein. The profile shows fewer than 600,000 distinct CDR3 sequences, approximately 7.3% of them singletons. Study results and caveats: Authors suggested that a seasonal influenza vaccination recruits few new T cells each time.

The chain recombines TRBV2 with TRBJ2-7, with unresolved D. This receptor was taken from a man between 50 and 75 years old who received an inactivated influenza vaccine. The specimen comprised PBMCs from blood, sampled around 2 years after vaccination. The CDR3: CASSEGSHYEQYF. The DNA for the CDR3 is TGTGCCAGCAGTGAAGGGTCACATTACGAGCAGTACTTC.